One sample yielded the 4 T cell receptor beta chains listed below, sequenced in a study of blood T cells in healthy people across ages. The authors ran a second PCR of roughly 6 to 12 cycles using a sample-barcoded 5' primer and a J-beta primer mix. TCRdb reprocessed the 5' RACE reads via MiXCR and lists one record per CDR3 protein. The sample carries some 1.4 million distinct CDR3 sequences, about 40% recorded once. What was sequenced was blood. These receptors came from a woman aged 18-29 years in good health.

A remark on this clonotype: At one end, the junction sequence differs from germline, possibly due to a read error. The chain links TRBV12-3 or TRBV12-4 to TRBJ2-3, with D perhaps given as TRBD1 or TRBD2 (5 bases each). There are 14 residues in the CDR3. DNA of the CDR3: TGTGCCAGCAGTTCAAACAGGCGGGCAGATGCGCAGTATTTT. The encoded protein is CASSSNRRADAQYF.

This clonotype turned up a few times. The CDR3 is CASSRPGLAGADTQYF. CDR3 nucleotides: TGTGCCAGCAGTCGACCTGGACTAGCGGGAGCAGATACGCAGTATTTT. The gene calls are TRBV7-9 and TRBJ2-3; 13 nucleotides align to TRBD2. Germline V CDR1 and CDR2: SEHNR, FQNEAQ (reference sequence). CDR3 length: 16 amino acids. V trimming: 6 bases; J trimming: 4 bases; junction bases outside the gene matches: 7.

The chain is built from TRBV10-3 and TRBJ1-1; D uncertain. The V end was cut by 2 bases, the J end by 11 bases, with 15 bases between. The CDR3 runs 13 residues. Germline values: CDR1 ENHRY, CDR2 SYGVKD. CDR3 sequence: CAISERAREEAFF. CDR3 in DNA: TGTGCCATCAGTGAGCGCGCACGGGAGGAGGCTTTCTTT.

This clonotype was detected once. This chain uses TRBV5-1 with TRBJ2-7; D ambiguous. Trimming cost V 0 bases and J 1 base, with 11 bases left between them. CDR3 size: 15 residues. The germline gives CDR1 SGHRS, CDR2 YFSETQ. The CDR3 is CASSLELGTSYEQYF. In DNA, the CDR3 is TGCGCCAGCAGCTTGGAGTTGGGCACTTCCTACGAGCAGTACTTC.